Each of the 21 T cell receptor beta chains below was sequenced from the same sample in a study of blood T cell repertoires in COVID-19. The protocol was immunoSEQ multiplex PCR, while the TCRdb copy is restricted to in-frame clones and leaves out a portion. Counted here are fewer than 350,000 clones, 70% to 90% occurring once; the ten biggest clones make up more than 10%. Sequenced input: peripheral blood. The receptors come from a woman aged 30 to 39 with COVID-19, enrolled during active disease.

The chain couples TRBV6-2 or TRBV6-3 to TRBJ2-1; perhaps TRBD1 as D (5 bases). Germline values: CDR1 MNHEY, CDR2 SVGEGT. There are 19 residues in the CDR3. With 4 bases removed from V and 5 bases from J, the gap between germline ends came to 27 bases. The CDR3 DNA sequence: TGTGCCAGCAGTTCACCCACCGGTACTACAGGAGAGAAAAACAATGAGCAGTTCTTC. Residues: CASSSPTGTTGEKNNEQFF.

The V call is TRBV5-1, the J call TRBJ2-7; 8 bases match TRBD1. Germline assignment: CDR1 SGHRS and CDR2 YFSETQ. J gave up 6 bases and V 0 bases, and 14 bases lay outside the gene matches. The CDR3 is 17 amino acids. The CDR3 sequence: CASSLDVRDRRRSEQYF. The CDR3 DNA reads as TGCGCCAGCAGCTTGGACGTGAGGGACAGGCGCCGGAGCGAGCAGTACTTC.

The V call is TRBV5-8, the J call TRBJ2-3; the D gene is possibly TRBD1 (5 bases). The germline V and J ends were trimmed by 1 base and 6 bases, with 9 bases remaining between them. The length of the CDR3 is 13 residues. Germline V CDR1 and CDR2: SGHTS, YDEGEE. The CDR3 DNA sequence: TGTGCCAGCAGCTTGAGGGGCTCGGATACGCAGTATTTT. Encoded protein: CASSLRGSDTQYF.

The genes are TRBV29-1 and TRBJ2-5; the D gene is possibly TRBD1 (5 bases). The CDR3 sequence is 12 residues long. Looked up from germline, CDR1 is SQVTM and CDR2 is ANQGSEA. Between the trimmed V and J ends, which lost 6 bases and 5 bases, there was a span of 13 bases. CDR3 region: CSVIDSTETQYF. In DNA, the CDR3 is TGCAGCGTAATAGACAGTACGGAGACCCAGTACTTC.

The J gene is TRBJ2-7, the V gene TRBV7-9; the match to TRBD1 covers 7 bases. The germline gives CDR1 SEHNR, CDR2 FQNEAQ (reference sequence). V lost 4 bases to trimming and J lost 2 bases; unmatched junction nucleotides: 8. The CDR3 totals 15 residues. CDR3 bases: TGTGCCAGCAGCTCCCGGACAGGTTTTACCTACGAGCAGTACTTC. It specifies CASSSRTGFTYEQYF.

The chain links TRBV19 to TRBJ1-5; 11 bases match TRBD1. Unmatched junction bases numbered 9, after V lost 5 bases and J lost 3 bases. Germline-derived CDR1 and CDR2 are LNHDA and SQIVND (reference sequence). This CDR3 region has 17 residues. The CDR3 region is CASSSGTGGLINQPQHF. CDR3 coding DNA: TGTGCCAGTAGTTCCGGGACAGGGGGTCTAATCAATCAGCCCCAGCATTTT.

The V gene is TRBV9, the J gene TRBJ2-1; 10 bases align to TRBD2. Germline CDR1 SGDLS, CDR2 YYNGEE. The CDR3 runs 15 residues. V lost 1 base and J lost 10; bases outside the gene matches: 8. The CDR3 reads CASSVRSGGAQEQFF. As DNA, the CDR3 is TGTGCCAGCAGCGTACGAAGCGGGGGGGCTCAGGAGCAGTTCTTC.

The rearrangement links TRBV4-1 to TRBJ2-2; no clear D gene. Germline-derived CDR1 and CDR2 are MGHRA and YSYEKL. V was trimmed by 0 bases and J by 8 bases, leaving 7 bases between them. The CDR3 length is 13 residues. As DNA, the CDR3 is TGCGCCAGCAGCCAAGACCCTATGGGGGAGCTGTTTTTT. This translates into CASSQDPMGELFF.

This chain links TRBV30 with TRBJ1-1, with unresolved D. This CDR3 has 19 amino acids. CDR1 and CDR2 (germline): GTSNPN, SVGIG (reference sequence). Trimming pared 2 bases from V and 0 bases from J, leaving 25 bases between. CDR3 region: CAWSNPIVSGPTMNTEAFF. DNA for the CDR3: TGTGCCTGGAGTAACCCAATTGTGAGCGGCCCGACAATGAACACTGAAGCTTTCTTT.

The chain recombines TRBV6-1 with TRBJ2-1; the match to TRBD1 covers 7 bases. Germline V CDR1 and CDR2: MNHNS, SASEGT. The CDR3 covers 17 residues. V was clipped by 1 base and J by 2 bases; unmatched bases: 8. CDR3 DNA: TGTGCCAGCAGTGAAGAGAACAGGGGACGCCCCTACAATGAGCAGTTCTTC. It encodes CASSEENRGRPYNEQFF.

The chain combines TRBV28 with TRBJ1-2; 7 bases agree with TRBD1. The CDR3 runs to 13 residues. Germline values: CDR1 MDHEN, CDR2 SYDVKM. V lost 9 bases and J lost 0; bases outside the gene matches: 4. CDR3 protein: CASGTASNYGYTF. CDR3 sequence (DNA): TGTGCCAGTGGGACAGCTTCTAACTATGGCTACACCTTC.

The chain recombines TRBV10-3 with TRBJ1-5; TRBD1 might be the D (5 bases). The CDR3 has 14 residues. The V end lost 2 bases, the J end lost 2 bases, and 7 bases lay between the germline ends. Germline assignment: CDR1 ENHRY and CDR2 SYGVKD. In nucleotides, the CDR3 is TGTGCCATCAGTGAGCGGGGGGGCAATCAGCCCCAGCATTTT. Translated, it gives CAISERGGNQPQHF.

The CDR3 DNA sequence: TGTGCCAGCATTGCATCAGGGGGTTCTGGAAACACCATATATTTT. This codes for CASIASGGSGNTIYF. The rearrangement uses TRBV7-9 and TRBJ1-3, with 7 nucleotides matching TRBD1. Germline V gene data show CDR1 as SEHNR and CDR2 as FQNEAQ (reference sequence). Trimming removed 7 bases from V and 1 base from J; junction bases left unmatched: 7. CDR3 length equals 15 residues.

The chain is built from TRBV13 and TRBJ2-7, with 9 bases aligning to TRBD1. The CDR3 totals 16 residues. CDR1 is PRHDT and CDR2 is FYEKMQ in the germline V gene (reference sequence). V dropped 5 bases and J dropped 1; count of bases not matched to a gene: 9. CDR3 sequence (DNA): TGTGCCAGCAGCCCGAGGGGACAGGGAACTTCCTACGAGCAGTACTTC. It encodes CASSPRGQGTSYEQYF.

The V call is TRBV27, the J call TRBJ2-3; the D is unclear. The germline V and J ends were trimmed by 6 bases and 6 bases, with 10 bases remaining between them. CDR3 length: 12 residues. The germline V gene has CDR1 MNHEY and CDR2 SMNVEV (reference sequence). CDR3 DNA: TGTGCCAGCAGGAACTACGGCGATACGCAGTATTTT. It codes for CASRNYGDTQYF.

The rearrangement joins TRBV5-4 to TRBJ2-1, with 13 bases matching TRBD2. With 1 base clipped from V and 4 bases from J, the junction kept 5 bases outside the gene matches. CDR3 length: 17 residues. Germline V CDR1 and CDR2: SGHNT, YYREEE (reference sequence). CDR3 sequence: CASSLKPGLAGYNEQFF. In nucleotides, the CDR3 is TGTGCCAGCAGCTTGAAACCGGGACTAGCGGGATACAATGAGCAGTTCTTC.

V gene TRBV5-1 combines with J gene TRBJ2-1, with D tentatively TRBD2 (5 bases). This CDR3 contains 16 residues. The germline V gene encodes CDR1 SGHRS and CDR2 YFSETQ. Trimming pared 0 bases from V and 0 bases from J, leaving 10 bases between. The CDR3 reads CASSLAGWSSYNEQFF. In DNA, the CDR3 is TGCGCCAGCAGCTTGGCGGGGTGGAGCTCCTACAATGAGCAGTTCTTC.

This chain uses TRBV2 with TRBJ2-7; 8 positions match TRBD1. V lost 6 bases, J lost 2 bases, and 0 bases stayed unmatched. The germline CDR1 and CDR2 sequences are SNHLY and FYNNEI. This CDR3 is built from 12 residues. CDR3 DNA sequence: TGTGCCAGCAGGGACAGGGCCTACGAGCAGTACTTC. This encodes CASRDRAYEQYF.

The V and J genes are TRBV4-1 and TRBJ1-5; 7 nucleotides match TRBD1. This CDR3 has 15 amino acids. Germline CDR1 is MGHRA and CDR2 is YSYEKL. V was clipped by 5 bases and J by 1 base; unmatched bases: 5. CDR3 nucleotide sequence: TGCGCCAGCAGCAAGAACAGGGGAAGCAATCAGCCCCAGCATTTT. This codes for CASSKNRGSNQPQHF.

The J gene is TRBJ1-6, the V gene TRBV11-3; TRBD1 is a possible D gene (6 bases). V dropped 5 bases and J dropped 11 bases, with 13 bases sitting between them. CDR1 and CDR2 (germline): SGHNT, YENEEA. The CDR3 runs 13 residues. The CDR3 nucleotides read TGTGCCAGCAGCGAGGGGGTGACGGCACCCCTCCACTTT. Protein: CASSEGVTAPLHF.

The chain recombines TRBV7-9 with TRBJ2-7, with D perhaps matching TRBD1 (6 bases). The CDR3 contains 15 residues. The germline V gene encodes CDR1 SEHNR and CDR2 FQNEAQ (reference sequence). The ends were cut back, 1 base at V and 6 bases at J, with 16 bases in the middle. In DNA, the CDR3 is TGTGCCAGCAGCTTAGGGACAGAGATCTTCCTCGAGCAGTACTTC. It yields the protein CASSLGTEIFLEQYF.